This is a list of T cell receptor beta chains from one sample in a study of blood T cell repertoires in COVID-19. The assay was immunoSEQ multiplex PCR, and TCRdb's table has in-frame clones only and misses some. The sample has a few hundred thousand clones; around 86% are singletons. Sequenced input: PBMCs or T cells enriched from blood (not recorded which). The origin of the receptors is a woman younger than 35 who had recovered from COVID-19. The conserved cysteine and the conserved F or W are not part of the CDR3 here. Clone sizes are given selectively: once, few, many, or a class where the clone is expanded.

clone size: -; V gene: TRBV10-3; CDR3 length: 10; CDR3 protein: AISDQGETQY
clone size: -; V gene: TRBV4-1; CDR3 length: 15; CDR3 protein: ASSQVGRRKTGNTIY
clone size: few; V gene: TRBV7-9; CDR3 length: 12; CDR3 protein: ASSFTGFSDTQY
clone size: -; V gene: TRBV9; CDR3 length: 12; CDR3 protein: ASSDGQGGTEAF
clone size: -; V gene: TRBV6-5; CDR3 length: 10; CDR3 protein: ASVWEHYEQY
clone size: -; V gene: TRBV27; CDR3 length: 13; CDR3 protein: ASSLSGSSTDTQY
clone size: once; V gene: TRBV30; CDR3 length: 13; CDR3 protein: AWSPLEGRDTEAF
clone size: -; V gene: TRBV29-1; CDR3 length: 11; CDR3 protein: SVRDRPNQPQH
clone size: -; V gene: TRBV28; CDR3 length: 13; CDR3 protein: ASIPGQGYNSPLH
clone size: -; V gene: TRBV5-1; CDR3 length: 13; CDR3 protein: ASSKTPLGDTEAF
clone size: -; V gene: TRBV5-1; CDR3 length: 14; CDR3 protein: ASSLGGGSSYNEQF
clone size: -; V gene: TRBV18; CDR3 length: 12; CDR3 protein: ASSPKQASGGYT
clone size: once; V gene: TRBV27; CDR3 length: 14; CDR3 protein: ASSLYRGFSGNTIY
clone size: -; V gene: TRBV4-1; CDR3 length: 9; CDR3 protein: ASSDSTGYT
clone size: -; V gene: TRBV3-1/TRBV3-2; CDR3 length: 9; CDR3 protein: ASSQVGTQY
clone size: -; V gene: TRBV5-1; CDR3 length: 16; CDR3 protein: ASSLGQGGHVSTGELF
clone size: -; V gene: TRBV29-1; CDR3 length: 10; CDR3 protein: SATGGSDTQY
clone size: -; V gene: TRBV7-6; CDR3 length: 14; CDR3 protein: ASSLGGGGPHNEQF
clone size: -; V gene: TRBV28; CDR3 length: 12; CDR3 protein: ASSPRDTPYEQY
clone size: -; V gene: TRBV30; CDR3 length: 12; CDR3 protein: AWSVGTGHQPQH
clone size: once; V gene: TRBV15; CDR3 length: 13; CDR3 protein: ATSRGLAGGNEQF
clone size: -; V gene: TRBV3-1/TRBV3-2; CDR3 length: 14; CDR3 protein: ASSPPGQGRNYGYT
clone size: few; V gene: TRBV29-1; CDR3 length: 11; CDR3 protein: SVGGTAYTEAF
clone size: -; V gene: TRBV19; CDR3 length: 10; CDR3 protein: ASSMGGREAF
clone size: few; V gene: TRBV7-2; CDR3 length: 13; CDR3 protein: ASSLDGGANNEQF
clone size: -; V gene: TRBV10-3; CDR3 length: 13; CDR3 protein: AISDYDRGSYEQY
clone size: -; V gene: TRBV28; CDR3 length: 13; CDR3 protein: ASSSHQGGVYEQY
clone size: few; V gene: TRBV27; CDR3 length: 12; CDR3 protein: ASSFRTTDTEAF
clone size: few; V gene: TRBV28; CDR3 length: 12; CDR3 protein: ASSAGTGPYGYT
clone size: -; V gene: TRBV2; CDR3 length: 11; CDR3 protein: ASRGVQGQPQH
clone size: -; V gene: TRBV11-2; CDR3 length: 10; CDR3 protein: ASSSTDTEAF
clone size: -; V gene: TRBV28; CDR3 length: 11; CDR3 protein: ASNKIRGNTIY
clone size: -; V gene: TRBV5-5; CDR3 length: 13; CDR3 protein: ASSLVPGENTEAF
clone size: few; V gene: TRBV30; CDR3 length: 12; CDR3 protein: AWSRGGSNQPQH
clone size: -; V gene: TRBV3-1/TRBV3-2; CDR3 length: 11; CDR3 protein: ASSQDAGNEQF
clone size: -; V gene: TRBV4-2; CDR3 length: 16; CDR3 protein: ASSPSRDSLSNNSPLH
clone size: -; V gene: TRBV29-1; CDR3 length: 12; CDR3 protein: SVKTGGSAGELF
clone size: -; V gene: TRBV7-2; CDR3 length: 13; CDR3 protein: ASSSQGLSNQPQH
clone size: -; V gene: TRBV6-4; CDR3 length: 12; CDR3 protein: ASKQDSGANVLT
clone size: -; V gene: TRBV5-4; CDR3 length: 14; CDR3 protein: ASSKTVEAMNTEAF
clone size: -; V gene: TRBV4-1; CDR3 length: 13; CDR3 protein: ASSQDSRTHQPQH
clone size: -; V gene: TRBV19; CDR3 length: 11; CDR3 protein: ASSEAAYNEQF
clone size: -; V gene: TRBV9; CDR3 length: 11; CDR3 protein: ASSATPSYEQY
clone size: -; V gene: TRBV19; CDR3 length: 14; CDR3 protein: ASSLLAGLITDTQY
clone size: -; V gene: TRBV18; CDR3 length: 13; CDR3 protein: ASSPRPVKSTEAF
clone size: -; V gene: TRBV7-2; CDR3 length: 13; CDR3 protein: ASSPRLLMNTEAF
clone size: -; V gene: TRBV28; CDR3 length: 11; CDR3 protein: ASSTAQGREQY
clone size: few; V gene: TRBV30; CDR3 length: 13; CDR3 protein: AWSVETGINEKLF
clone size: -; V gene: TRBV4-1; CDR3 length: 13; CDR3 protein: ASSRSGQGNTEAF
clone size: -; V gene: TRBV30; CDR3 length: 13; CDR3 protein: AWSATSVGGDEQF
clone size: -; V gene: TRBV5-1; CDR3 length: 13; CDR3 protein: ASSLGLPGTYGYT
clone size: -; V gene: TRBV20-1; CDR3 length: 12; CDR3 protein: SASASGRVETQY
clone size: -; V gene: TRBV6-5; CDR3 length: 13; CDR3 protein: ASCTGGAVTDTQY
clone size: -; V gene: TRBV29-1; CDR3 length: 11; CDR3 protein: SVGGQGNQPQH
clone size: -; V gene: TRBV5-8; CDR3 length: 14; CDR3 protein: ASTSSQSSGIHGYT
clone size: -; V gene: TRBV18; CDR3 length: 14; CDR3 protein: ASSPSGTTVGETQY
clone size: -; V gene: TRBV12-3/TRBV12-4; CDR3 length: 10; CDR3 protein: ASSLRGFGYT